This TCR beta chain originates from a study of technical replicates of blood from a handful of donors. Assay: immunoSEQ multiplex PCR; the TCRdb copy retains only in-frame clones and omits some. The table has over 70,000 clones, just under 95% seen once; the top ten hold about 0.35%. This receptor was taken from a human donor in good health. Sequenced sample: T cells isolated from PBMCs.

The CDR3 DNA reads TGTGCCAGCAGCTCCTCCATCCTCCGGGAGGTTCCGCCCCTTGAGCAGTTCTTC. Translation: CASSSSILREVPPLEQFF. The V call is TRBV9, the J call TRBJ2-1, with 7 bases matching TRBD2. CDR1 and CDR2 from the germline V gene are SGDLS and YYNGEE. Losses at the gene ends were 4 bases for V and 9 bases for J; bases not matched to a gene: 22. The length of the CDR3 is 18 residues.